This T cell receptor (beta chain) was sequenced for a study of blood T cell repertoires in COVID-19. The overall study: Some COVID-19 samples were acute and others convalescent; all came from the United States, Italy and Spain. From T cells, B-cell-depleted T cells, or PBMCs came the material, which was cDNA or gDNA.

In the study's own analysis: Reference gene primer amplification gave estimated nucleated cell counts. This table comes from immunoSEQ multiplex PCR, and its TCRdb copy is limited to in-frame clones, with some not included. Clone size and the V and J calls come from that table; the DNA yielded D and trimming. Of under 75,000 clones in the sample, roughly 87% were seen once. In germline, CDR1 is LNHNV, CDR2 YYDKDF (reference sequence). Unmatched junction bases numbered 4, after V lost 3 bases and J lost 0 bases. CDR3 size: 16 residues. Material for sequencing was peripheral blood. This chain connects TRBV15 to TRBJ2-2, with 7 positions matching TRBD1. This receptor was taken from a man in his fifties or sixties with active COVID-19. DNA for the CDR3: TGTGCCACCAGCAGTTTTACAGGGGCGAACACCGGGGAGCTGTTTTTT. It codes for CATSSFTGANTGELFF.